This is a list of T cell receptor beta chains from one sample in a study of neoadjuvant nivolumab and ipilimumab in lung cancer. The assay was immunoSEQ multiplex PCR, and TCRdb's table has in-frame clones only and misses some. The sample has around 24,000 clones; 82% are singletons. The sequencing here drew on tumor tissue, taken after neoadjuvant nivolumab, alone or with ipilimumab, at or shortly before surgery. These TCRs come from an adult with non-small cell lung cancer. CDR3s include the opening cysteine and the closing phenylalanine or tryptophan. Each record gives: D gene, clone size, V gene, J gene, CDR3 protein, CDR3 DNA. The D gene is left open where the match is weak. The listing skips clone size in some rows; elsewhere it reads once, few, many or a size class.

>-|once|TRBV7-9|TRBJ2-3
CASSLRFPGTDTQYF
TGTGCCAGCAGCTTAAGGTTCCCTGGGACAGATACGCAGTATTTT
>-|-|TRBV5-1|TRBJ2-3
CASMFGGSTDTQYF
TGCGCCAGCATGTTTGGCGGGAGCACAGATACGCAGTATTTT
>-|-|TRBV7-8|TRBJ1-3
CASSLSSPLSGNTIYF
TGTGCCAGCAGCTTATCATCCCCCCTCTCTGGAAACACCATATATTTT
>-|-|TRBV5-1|TRBJ1-2
CASGSLGGYTF
TGCGCCAGCGGATCTCTGGGCGGCTACACCTTC
>-|-|TRBV30|TRBJ1-3
CAWSVGGTGNTIYF
TGTGCCTGGAGTGTCGGCGGGACTGGAAACACCATATATTTT
>-|-|TRBV2|TRBJ2-7
CASRSATGSYEQYF
TGTGCCAGCAGATCTGCGACAGGATCCTACGAGCAGTACTTC
>TRBD1|few|TRBV5-1|TRBJ2-5
CASSSGTAGTGKETQYF
TGCGCCAGCAGCTCAGGTACGGCCGGGACAGGAAAAGAGACCCAGTACTTC
>-|once|TRBV7-8|TRBJ1-5
CASSFLSQARGQPQHF
TGTGCCAGCAGCTTTTTATCACAGGCAAGGGGTCAGCCCCAGCATTTT
>-|-|TRBV11-1|TRBJ2-7
CASSFQVSYEQYF
TGTGCCAGCAGCTTTCAGGTATCCTACGAGCAGTACTTC
>TRBD1|-|TRBV5-1|TRBJ1-2
CASIQGPGQENYGYTF
TGCGCCAGCATACAAGGGCCGGGACAGGAAAACTATGGCTACACCTTC
>-|-|TRBV5-8|TRBJ2-7
CASSPLTDYEQYF
TGTGCCAGCAGCCCCTTGACGGACTACGAGCAGTACTTC
>TRBD2|-|TRBV11-3|TRBJ2-1
CASSRLAGGFNEQFF
TGTGCCAGCAGCCGCCTAGCGGGAGGATTCAATGAGCAGTTCTTC
>-|-|TRBV7-9|TRBJ1-3
CASSTALSSGNTIYF
TGTGCCAGCTCGACAGCCTTGAGCTCTGGAAACACCATATATTTT
>TRBD2|-|TRBV27|TRBJ2-7
CASSTTGTSATYEQYF
TGTGCCAGCAGTACTACCGGGACTAGCGCAACCTACGAGCAGTACTTC
>TRBD1|-|TRBV6-5|TRBJ1-2
CASSKGQGEGGYTF
TGTGCCAGCAGTAAGGGACAGGGAGAGGGTGGCTACACCTTC
>-|-|TRBV6-5|TRBJ1-5
CASSSGVYSNQPQHF
TGTGCCAGCAGTTCAGGGGTCTATAGCAATCAGCCCCAGCATTTT
>-|-|TRBV7-9|TRBJ1-1
CASSFRADTEAFF
TGTGCCAGCAGCTTCAGGGCGGACACTGAAGCTTTCTTT
>TRBD1|-|TRBV7-9|TRBJ1-1
CASSFGQVSTEAFF
TGTGCCAGCAGCTTTGGACAGGTCAGCACTGAAGCTTTCTTT
>-|-|TRBV7-9|TRBJ2-2
CASSLAAQTGELFF
TGTGCCAGCAGCTTAGCGGCGCAGACCGGGGAGCTGTTTTTT
>-|-|TRBV29-1|TRBJ1-4
CSVELGAKLFF
TGCAGCGTTGAATTGGGAGCAAAACTGTTTTTT
>TRBD2|-|TRBV7-3|TRBJ2-3
CASAPLAGNTDTQYF
TGTGCCAGTGCCCCACTAGCGGGGAACACAGATACGCAGTATTTT
>TRBD1|-|TRBV5-1|TRBJ2-1
CASSPPDREFYNEQFF
TGCGCCAGCAGCCCCCCCGACAGGGAATTTTACAATGAGCAGTTCTTC
>-|-|TRBV10-2|TRBJ1-5
CASRFAGGLNQPQHF
TGCGCCAGCAGATTTGCCGGGGGCCTCAATCAGCCCCAGCATTTT
>-|once|TRBV27|TRBJ1-1
CASSLPPATFF
TGTGCCAGCAGTTTACCCCCCGCAACTTTCTTT
>-|-|TRBV27|TRBJ2-3
CASSLSPYRTDTQYF
TGTGCCAGCAGTTTATCGCCTTATAGGACAGATACGCAGTATTTT
>TRBD1|-|TRBV11-2|TRBJ2-4
CASSQNRGNIQYF
TGTGCCAGCAGTCAAAACAGGGGGAACATTCAGTACTTC
>-|-|TRBV19|TRBJ2-1
CASSIGGGSYNEQFF
TGTGCCAGTAGTATCGGCGGAGGGTCCTACAATGAGCAGTTCTTC
>-|-|TRBV27|TRBJ2-1
CASREWGALDEQFF
TGTGCCAGCAGGGAGTGGGGGGCCCTCGATGAGCAGTTCTTC